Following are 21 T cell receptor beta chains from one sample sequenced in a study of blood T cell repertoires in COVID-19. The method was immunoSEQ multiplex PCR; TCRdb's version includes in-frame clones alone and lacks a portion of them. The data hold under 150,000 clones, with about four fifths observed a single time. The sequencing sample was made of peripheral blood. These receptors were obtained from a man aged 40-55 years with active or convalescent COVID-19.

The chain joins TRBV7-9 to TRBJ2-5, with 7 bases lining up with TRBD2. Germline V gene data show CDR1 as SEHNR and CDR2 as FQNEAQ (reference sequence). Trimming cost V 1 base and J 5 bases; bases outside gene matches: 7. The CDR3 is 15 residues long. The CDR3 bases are TGTGCCAGCAGCTTAGGGACTAGGAATTATGAGACCCAGTACTTC. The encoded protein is CASSLGTRNYETQYF.

The CDR3 DNA sequence: TGTGCCAGCAGACAGGGTCTAAGTGGAAACACCATATATTTT. Protein: CASRQGLSGNTIYF. This rearrangement joins TRBV6-5 to TRBJ1-3; tentative D call: TRBD1 (6 bases). The CDR3 covers 14 residues. Deletions cut 6 bases from V and 3 bases from J, with 12 bases between. CDR1 MNHEY and CDR2 SVGAGI come from the germline V gene.

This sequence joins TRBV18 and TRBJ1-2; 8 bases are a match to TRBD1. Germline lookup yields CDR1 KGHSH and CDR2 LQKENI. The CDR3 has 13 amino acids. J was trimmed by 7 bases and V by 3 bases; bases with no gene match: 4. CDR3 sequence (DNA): TGTGCCAGCTCACCCGACAGGGGCTCTGGCTACACCTTC. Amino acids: CASSPDRGSGYTF.

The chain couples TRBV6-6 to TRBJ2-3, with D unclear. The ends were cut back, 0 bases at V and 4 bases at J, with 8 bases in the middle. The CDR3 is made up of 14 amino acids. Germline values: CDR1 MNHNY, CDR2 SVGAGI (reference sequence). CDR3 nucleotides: TGTGCCAGCAGTTACTCTTACACAGCAGATACGCAGTATTTT. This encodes CASSYSYTADTQYF.

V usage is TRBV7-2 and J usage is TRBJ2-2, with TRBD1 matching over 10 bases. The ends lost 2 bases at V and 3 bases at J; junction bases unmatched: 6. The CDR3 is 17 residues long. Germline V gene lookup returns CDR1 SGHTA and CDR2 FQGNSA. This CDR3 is CASSLSRDRGYTGELFF. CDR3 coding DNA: TGTGCCAGCAGCTTAAGCCGGGACAGGGGTTACACCGGGGAGCTGTTTTTT.

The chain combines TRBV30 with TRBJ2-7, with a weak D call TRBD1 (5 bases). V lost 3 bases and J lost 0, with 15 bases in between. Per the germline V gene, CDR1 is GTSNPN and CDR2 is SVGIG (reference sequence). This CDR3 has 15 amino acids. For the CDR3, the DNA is TGTGCCTGGAGCAAACCAAGGGGTTCCTCCTACGAGCAGTACTTC. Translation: CAWSKPRGSSYEQYF.

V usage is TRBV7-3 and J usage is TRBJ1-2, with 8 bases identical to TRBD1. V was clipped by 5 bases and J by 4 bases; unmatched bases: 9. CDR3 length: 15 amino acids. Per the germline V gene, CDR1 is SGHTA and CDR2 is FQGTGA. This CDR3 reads CASSANGQGTYGYTF. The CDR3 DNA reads TGTGCCAGCAGCGCAAATGGACAGGGAACCTATGGCTACACCTTC.

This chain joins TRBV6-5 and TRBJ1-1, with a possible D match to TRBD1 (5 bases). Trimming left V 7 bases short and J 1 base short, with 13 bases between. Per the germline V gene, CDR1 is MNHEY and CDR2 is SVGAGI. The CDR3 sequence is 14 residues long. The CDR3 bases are TGTGCCAGCACCCTGACAGTGCCGAACACTGAAGCTTTCTTT. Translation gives CASTLTVPNTEAFF.

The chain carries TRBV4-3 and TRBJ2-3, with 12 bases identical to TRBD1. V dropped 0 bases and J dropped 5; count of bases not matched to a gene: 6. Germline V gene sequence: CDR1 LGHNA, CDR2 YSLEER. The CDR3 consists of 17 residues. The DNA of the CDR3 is TGCGCCAGCAGCCAAGATCGGGGACAGGGGGCGAGAGATACGCAGTATTTT. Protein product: CASSQDRGQGARDTQYF.

The CDR3 protein is CASSQEPAGRNTGELFF. CDR3 sequence (DNA): TGCGCCAGCAGCCAAGAGCCCGCGGGGAGGAACACCGGGGAGCTGTTTTTT. The chain links TRBV4-1 to TRBJ2-2; maybe TRBD2 (6 bases). Trimming left V 0 bases short and J 1 base short, with 12 bases between. Looked up from germline, CDR1 is MGHRA and CDR2 is YSYEKL. This CDR3 spans 17 amino acids.

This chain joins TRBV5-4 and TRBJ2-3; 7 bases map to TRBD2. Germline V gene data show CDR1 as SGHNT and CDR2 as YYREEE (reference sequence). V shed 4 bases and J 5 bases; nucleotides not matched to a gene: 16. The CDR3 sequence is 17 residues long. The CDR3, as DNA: TGTGCCAGCAGCCGCCCCGAGCGGGGCCTTCTGGGAGATACGCAGTATTTT. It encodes CASSRPERGLLGDTQYF.

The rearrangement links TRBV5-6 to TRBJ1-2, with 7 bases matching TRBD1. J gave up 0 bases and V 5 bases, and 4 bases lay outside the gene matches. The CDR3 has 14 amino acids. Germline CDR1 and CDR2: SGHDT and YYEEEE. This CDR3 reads CASSQGVANYGYTF. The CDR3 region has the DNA TGTGCCAGCAGTCAGGGGGTAGCTAACTATGGCTACACCTTC.

The CDR3 nucleotides read TGTGCCAGCAGCCTTACTCGGGAGCTGTTTTTT. This translates into CASSLTRELFF. J is TRBJ2-2 and V is TRBV6-5; D unresolved. The germline V gene encodes CDR1 MNHEY and CDR2 SVGAGI. V was shortened by 6 bases and J by 9 bases, with 8 bases between the two germline ends. There are 11 residues in the CDR3.

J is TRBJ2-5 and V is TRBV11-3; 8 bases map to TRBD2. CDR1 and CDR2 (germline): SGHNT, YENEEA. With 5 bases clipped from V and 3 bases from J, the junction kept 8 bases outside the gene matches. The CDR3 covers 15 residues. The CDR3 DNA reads TGTGCCAGCAGCCCGGGGGGGGGAACTGAAGAGACCCAGTACTTC. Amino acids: CASSPGGGTEETQYF.

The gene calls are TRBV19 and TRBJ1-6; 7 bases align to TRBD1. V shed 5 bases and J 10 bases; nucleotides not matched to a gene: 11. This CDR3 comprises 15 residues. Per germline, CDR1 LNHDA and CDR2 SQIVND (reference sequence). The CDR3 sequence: CASSPTGTVGSPLHF. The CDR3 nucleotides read TGTGCCAGTAGTCCTACCGGGACAGTCGGCTCACCCCTCCACTTT.

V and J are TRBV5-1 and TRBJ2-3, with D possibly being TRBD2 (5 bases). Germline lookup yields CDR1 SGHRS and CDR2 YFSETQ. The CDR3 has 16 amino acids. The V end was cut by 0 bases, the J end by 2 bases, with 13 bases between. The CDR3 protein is CASSLAKKRITDTQYF. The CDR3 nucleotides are TGCGCCAGCAGCTTGGCCAAAAAGCGGATCACAGATACGCAGTATTTT.

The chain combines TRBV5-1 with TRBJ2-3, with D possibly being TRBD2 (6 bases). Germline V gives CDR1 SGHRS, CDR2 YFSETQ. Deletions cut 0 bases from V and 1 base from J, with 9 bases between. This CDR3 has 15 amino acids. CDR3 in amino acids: CASSLEKRGTDTQYF. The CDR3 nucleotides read TGCGCCAGCAGCTTGGAGAAGCGGGGCACAGATACGCAGTATTTT. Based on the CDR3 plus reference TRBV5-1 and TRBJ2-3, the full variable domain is KAGVTQTPRYLIKTRGQQVTLSCSPISGHRSVSWYQQTPGQGLQFLFEYFSETQRNKGNFPGRFSGRQFSNSRSEMNVSTLELGDSALYLCASSLEKRGTDTQYFGPGTRLTVL.

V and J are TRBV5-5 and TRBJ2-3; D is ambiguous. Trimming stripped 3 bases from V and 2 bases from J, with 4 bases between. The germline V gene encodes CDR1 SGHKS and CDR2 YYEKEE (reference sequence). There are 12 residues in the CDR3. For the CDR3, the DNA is TGTGCCAGCAGCTCCTCCACAGATACGCAGTATTTT. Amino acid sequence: CASSSSTDTQYF.

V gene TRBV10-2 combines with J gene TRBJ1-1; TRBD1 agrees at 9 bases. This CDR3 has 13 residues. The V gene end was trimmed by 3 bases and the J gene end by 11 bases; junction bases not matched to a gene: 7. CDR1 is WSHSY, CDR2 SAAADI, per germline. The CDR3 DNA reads TGCGCCAGCAGTGATACAGGGGGCGACCGCGCTTTCTTT. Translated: CASSDTGGDRAFF.

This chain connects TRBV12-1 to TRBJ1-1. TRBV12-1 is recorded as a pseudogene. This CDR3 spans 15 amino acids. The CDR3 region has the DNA TGTGCCAGCAGCTTTTTGCGGGGGATGAACACTGAAGCTTTCTTT. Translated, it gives CASSFLRGMNTEAFF.

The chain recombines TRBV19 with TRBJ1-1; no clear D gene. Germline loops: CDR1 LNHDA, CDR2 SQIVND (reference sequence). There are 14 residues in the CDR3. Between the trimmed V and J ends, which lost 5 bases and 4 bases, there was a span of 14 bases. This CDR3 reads CASSSSLPSTEAFF. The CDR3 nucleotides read TGTGCCAGTAGTTCTTCCCTCCCCTCCACTGAAGCTTTCTTT.